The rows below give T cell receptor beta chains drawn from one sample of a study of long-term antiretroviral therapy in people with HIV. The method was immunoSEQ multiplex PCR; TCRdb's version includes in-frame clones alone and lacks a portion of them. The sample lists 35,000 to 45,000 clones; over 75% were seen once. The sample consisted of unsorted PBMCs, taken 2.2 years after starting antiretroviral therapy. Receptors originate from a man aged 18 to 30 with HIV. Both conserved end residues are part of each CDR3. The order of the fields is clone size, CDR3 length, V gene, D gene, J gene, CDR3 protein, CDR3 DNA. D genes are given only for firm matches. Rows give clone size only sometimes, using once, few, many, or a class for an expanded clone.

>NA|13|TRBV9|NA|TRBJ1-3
CASSVDRRNTIYF
TGTGCCAGCAGCGTAGACCGTAGAAACACCATATATTTT
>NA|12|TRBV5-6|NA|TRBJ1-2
CASSYSNYGYTF
TGTGCCAGCAGTTACAGTAACTATGGCTACACCTTC
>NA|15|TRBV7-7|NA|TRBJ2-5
CASSSSTAPQETQYF
TGTGCTAGCAGCTCATCGACGGCACCACAAGAGACCCAGTACTTC
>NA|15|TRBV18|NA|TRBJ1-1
CASSPYQGSNTEAFF
TGTGCCAGCTCACCCTATCAAGGGAGCAACACTGAAGCTTTCTTT
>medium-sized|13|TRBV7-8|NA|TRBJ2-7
CASSLVLTYEQYF
TGTGCCAGCAGCTTAGTCCTGACCTACGAGCAGTACTTC
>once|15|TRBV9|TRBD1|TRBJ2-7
CASSVGTARTYEQYF
TGTGCCAGCAGCGTCGGGACAGCCAGAACCTACGAGCAGTACTTC
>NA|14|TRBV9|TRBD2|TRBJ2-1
CASSASGSGHEQFF
TGTGCCAGCAGCGCCAGCGGGAGTGGGCATGAGCAGTTCTTC
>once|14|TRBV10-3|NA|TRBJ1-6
CAISDGRENSPLHF
TGTGCCATCAGTGACGGCAGGGAGAATTCACCCCTCCACTTT
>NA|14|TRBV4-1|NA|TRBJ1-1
CASSQEPFSAEAFF
TGCGCCAGCAGCCAAGAACCCTTCTCTGCTGAAGCTTTCTTT
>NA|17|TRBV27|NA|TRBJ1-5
CASSDKTETYSNQPQHF
TGTGCCAGCAGCGACAAAACAGAAACATATAGCAATCAGCCCCAGCATTTT
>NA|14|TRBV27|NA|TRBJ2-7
CASSLTGTHNEQYF
TGTGCCAGCAGTCTCACCGGGACACACAACGAGCAGTACTTC
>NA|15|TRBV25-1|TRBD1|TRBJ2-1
CASSDLGQGYNEQFF
TGTGCCAGCAGTGATCTCGGACAGGGGTACAATGAGCAGTTCTTC
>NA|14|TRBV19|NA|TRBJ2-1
CASARRDGYNEQFF
TGTGCCAGTGCTCGACGGGACGGTTACAATGAGCAGTTCTTC
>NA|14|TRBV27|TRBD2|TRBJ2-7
CASSPWTSEAEQYF
TGTGCCAGCAGTCCCTGGACTAGCGAGGCCGAGCAGTACTTC
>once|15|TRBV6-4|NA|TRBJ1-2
CASSASGGVGYGYTF
TGTGCCAGCAGTGCGTCGGGGGGCGTCGGCTATGGCTACACCTTC
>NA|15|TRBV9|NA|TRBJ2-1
CASSVVAANYNEQFF
TGTGCCAGCAGCGTAGTAGCGGCAAACTACAATGAGCAGTTCTTC
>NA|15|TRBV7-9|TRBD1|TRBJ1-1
CASSAHRGLDTEAFF
TGTGCCAGCAGCGCACACAGGGGGCTGGACACTGAAGCTTTCTTT
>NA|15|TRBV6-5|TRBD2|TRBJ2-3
CASRASGRIVDTQYF
TGTGCCAGCAGGGCTAGCGGGAGAATTGTAGATACGCAGTATTTT
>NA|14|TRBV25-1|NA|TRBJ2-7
CASSEGGVSGEQYF
TGTGCCAGCAGTGAAGGTGGGGTATCGGGGGAGCAGTACTTC
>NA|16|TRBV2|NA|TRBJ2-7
CASSPVSGGESYEQYF
TGTGCCAGCAGCCCCGTTTCGGGGGGCGAAAGCTACGAGCAGTACTTC
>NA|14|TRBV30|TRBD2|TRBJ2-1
CAWEGSGRGGEQFF
TGTGCCTGGGAGGGGAGCGGGAGGGGCGGTGAGCAGTTCTTC
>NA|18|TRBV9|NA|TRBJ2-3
CASSVDSGLFLSTDTQYF
TGTGCCAGCAGCGTAGATTCGGGGCTCTTTTTGAGCACAGATACGCAGTATTTT
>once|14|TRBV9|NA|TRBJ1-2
CASSVDTGRYGYTF
TGTGCCAGCAGCGTAGACACAGGCAGATATGGCTACACCTTC
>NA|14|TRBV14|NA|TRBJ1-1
CASSLGHLNTEAFF
TGTGCCAGCAGCTTGGGACACTTGAACACTGAAGCTTTCTTT
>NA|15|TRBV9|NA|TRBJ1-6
CASSATGPFNSPLHF
TGTGCCAGCAGCGCGACAGGCCCCTTTAATTCACCCCTCCACTTT